This TCR beta chain was profiled in a study of Graves' ophthalmopathy and Graves' hyperthyroidism. Study observations and caveats: Its predictions of ophthalmopathy progression gave the model approximately 65% sensitivity and 72.22% specificity. Most expanded clonotypes in thyroid above 0.001 frequency also showed up in blood.

The table lists this clonotype with a count of one. The antigen is not known. This may be a read error: a much more frequent sequence differs by one nucleotide. This CDR3 has 15 amino acids. Germline V gene sequence: CDR1 SGHDN, CDR2 FVKESK. The hyperthyroidism patients, aged 18 to 65, had been newly diagnosed, with under 2 months' duration. RNA transcripts were the source from which TCR beta CDR3 regions were amplified. First-round RT-PCR with HTBI primers preceded a second-round multiplex PCR. Each CDR3 protein is one row after TCRdb ran MiXCR on the multiplex PCR reads. The sample yields some 1.1 million distinct CDR3 sequences, approximately 35% seen once.

Specimen: peripheral blood or thyroid tissue (not recorded which). The chain couples TRBV14 to TRBJ1-4; D ambiguous. The TCR comes from an adult man with Graves' hyperthyroidism. CDR3 sequence: CAGSQASWAAEKLFF. The CDR3 nucleotides are TGTGCCGGCAGCCAAGCAAGTTGGGCAGCCGAAAAACTGTTTTTT.